The sequence of this T cell receptor (beta chain) was determined in a study of blood T cell repertoires in COVID-19. Turning to the study itself: Researchers got acute and convalescent COVID-19 samples from the United States, Italy and Spain. In each case, the material was cDNA or gDNA derived from T cells, B-cell-depleted T cells, or PBMCs.

V trimming: 0 bases; J trimming: 5 bases; junction bases outside the gene matches: 13. Germline values: CDR1 LGHNA, CDR2 YSLEER. This CDR3 contains 19 residues. Authors' analysis steps: By means of reference gene primer amplification, nucleated cell counts were estimated. Sequencing used immunoSEQ multiplex PCR; TCRdb keeps in-frame clones, though not all of them. Clonal size and the V and J genes are those of that table, whereas D and trimming came from the DNA. The table records tens of thousands of clones, approximately 78% of them present only once. The V call is TRBV4-3, the J call TRBJ2-5; TRBD2 matches 12 bases. The specimen was peripheral blood. This TCR was recovered from a man between 45 and 60 years old with active or convalescent COVID-19. In nucleotides, the CDR3 is TGCGCCAGCAGCCAAGATCCCGGGCTAGCGGGGGGGCCGGGTGAGACCCAGTACTTC. Translated, it gives CASSQDPGLAGGPGETQYF.